The 29 T cell receptor beta chains reported below all come from one sample, sequenced in a study of cytomegalovirus exposure and HLA in healthy donors. The PCR contained 60 Vbeta and 13 Jbeta primers. Clones were read by immunoSEQ multiplex PCR, and TCRdb kept only the in-frame ones, dropping some. The sample consists of roughly 110,000 clones, about four fifths of them appearing once. Specimen: PBMCs. These receptors all come from a woman aged 45 to 65 in good health and CMV-seropositive.

The rearrangement joins TRBV11-1 to TRBJ2-7, with 9 nucleotides matching TRBD1. The V gene's germline CDR1 is SGHAT and CDR2 FQDESV (reference sequence). V shed 3 bases, J shed 3 bases, and the junction held 6 bases outside the gene matches. The CDR3 sequence is 15 residues long. CDR3 DNA: TGTGCCAGCAGCTTTTGGACAGGGGTCGTCTACGAGCAGTACTTC. Translating gives CASSFWTGVVYEQYF.

As regards this clone: The junction and the germline gene differ at one end; a read error may be behind it. V usage is TRBV19 and J usage is TRBJ2-1; 11 bases agree with TRBD1. This CDR3 contains 12 residues. Germline CDR1 is LNHDA and CDR2 is SQIVND (reference sequence). The CDR3 nucleotides are TGTGCCAGTAGACAGGACAGGGGGCTTGGGATCTTC. It codes for CASRQDRGLGIF.

V gene TRBV5-6 combines with J gene TRBJ1-3; perhaps TRBD1 as D (6 bases). The germline gives CDR1 SGHDT, CDR2 YYEEEE. This CDR3 has 14 residues. V lost 0 bases to trimming and J lost 5 bases, with 9 bases between them. The CDR3 loop is CASSLVGQRNTIYF. Written as DNA, the CDR3 is TGTGCCAGCAGCTTGGTGGGACAACGAAACACCATATATTTT.

A few counts support this clone. The gene calls are TRBV4-3 and TRBJ1-4; D unresolved. V was shortened by 0 bases and J by 6 bases, with 11 bases between the two germline ends. Germline assignment: CDR1 LGHNA and CDR2 YSLEER. The CDR3 covers 15 residues. CDR3 region: CASSQDRSLDEKLFF. Here the CDR3 DNA reads TGCGCCAGCAGCCAAGACAGGTCCTTGGATGAAAAACTGTTTTTT.

The chain joins TRBV14 to TRBJ2-5; tentatively, D is TRBD1 (6 bases). Germline V gene lookup returns CDR1 SGHDN and CDR2 FVKESK. This CDR3 contains 15 residues. Trimming took 4 bases from V and 1 from J, leaving 13 bases between them. CDR3 DNA: TGTGCCAGCAGCCCTCTACAGGGACCCCAAGAGACCCAGTACTTC. Residues: CASSPLQGPQETQYF.

The V and J genes are TRBV5-4 and TRBJ1-2, with 7 positions matching TRBD1. The ends lost 9 bases at V and 3 bases at J; junction bases unmatched: 8. CDR3 size: 13 residues. The germline V gene encodes CDR1 SGHNT and CDR2 YYREEE (reference sequence). The CDR3 protein is CATHDRAYYGYTF. CDR3 DNA sequence: TGTGCCACCCACGACAGGGCCTACTATGGCTACACCTTC.

The chain couples TRBV30 to TRBJ1-1, with a weak D call TRBD1 (5 bases). The CDR3 covers 13 residues. The V gene lost 2 bases and the J gene lost 5 bases, with 12 bases spanning the gap. Germline CDR1 is GTSNPN and CDR2 is SVGIG (reference sequence). The CDR3 loop is CAWSKGAGTEAFF. The CDR3 DNA sequence: TGTGCCTGGAGTAAAGGGGCAGGGACTGAAGCTTTCTTT.

The V call is TRBV7-8, the J call TRBJ2-7, with 8 bases aligning to TRBD2. This CDR3 is built from 14 residues. Germline-derived CDR1 and CDR2 are SGHVS and FQNEAQ. J was trimmed by 4 bases and V by 7 bases; bases with no gene match: 9. CDR3 in amino acids: CASTTGGGGYEQYF. CDR3 sequence (DNA): TGTGCCAGCACCACCGGGGGGGGTGGTTACGAGCAGTACTTC.

The chain combines TRBV2 with TRBJ2-7; tentative D call: TRBD1 (6 bases). The CDR3 runs 14 residues. Germline V gene sequence: CDR1 SNHLY, CDR2 FYNNEI. Trimming left V 9 bases short and J 1 base short, with 16 bases between. The CDR3 is CASTTGNLSYEQYF. Here the CDR3 DNA reads TGTGCCAGTACTACAGGGAATCTTTCCTACGAGCAGTACTTC.

DNA of the CDR3: TGTGCCAGCAGCCCCGACAGGCATAGCACAGATACGCAGTATTTT. Translated, it gives CASSPDRHSTDTQYF. The rearrangement links TRBV7-9 to TRBJ2-3, with D maybe TRBD1 (6 bases). Trimming took 5 bases from V and 0 from J, leaving 12 bases between them. This CDR3 contains 15 residues. Germline lookup yields CDR1 SEHNR and CDR2 FQNEAQ (reference sequence).

The V call is TRBV6-6, the J call TRBJ1-1; TRBD1 matches at 7 bases. The CDR3 is 14 amino acids. Germline-derived CDR1 and CDR2 are MNHNY and SVGAGI (reference sequence). V trimming: 5 bases; J trimming: 5 bases; junction bases outside the gene matches: 8. In nucleotides, the CDR3 is TGTGCCAGCAGTACTGAGGGGGCGAGGACTGAAGCTTTCTTT. Its translation is CASSTEGARTEAFF.

The chain links TRBV6-5 to TRBJ1-2; no clear D gene. The V gene lost 5 bases and the J gene lost 4 bases, with 8 bases spanning the gap. The CDR3 is 12 residues long. Germline V CDR1 and CDR2: MNHEY, SVGAGI. Written as DNA, the CDR3 is TGTGCCAGCAGTACCCCGGGCTATGGCTACACCTTC. Its protein product is CASSTPGYGYTF.

The rearrangement uses TRBV4-1 and TRBJ2-1; 10 bases map to TRBD2. V gave up 4 bases and J gave up 5 bases; unmatched junction bases: 5. The CDR3 runs to 15 residues. CDR1 is MGHRA and CDR2 is YSYEKL in the germline V gene. In DNA form, the CDR3 reads TGCGCCAGCAGCCTGCGACTAGCGGGTAACAATGAGCAGTTCTTC. Translated, it gives CASSLRLAGNNEQFF.

V gene TRBV10-3 combines with J gene TRBJ2-7, with TRBD1 identical over 10 bases. The CDR3 spans 14 residues. Germline CDR1 and CDR2: ENHRY and SYGVKD. Germline trimming cut 3 bases from V and 7 bases from J; bases unmatched to any gene: 6. The CDR3 nucleotides read TGTGCCATCAGTGAAGGGACAGGGGAGGGAGAGCAGTACTTC. Its protein product is CAISEGTGEGEQYF.

This clone was seen only once. The CDR3 spells CASSQDDSDEDTQYF. Here the CDR3 DNA reads TGCGCCAGCAGCCAAGACGACAGCGACGAGGATACGCAGTATTTT. V and J are TRBV4-1 and TRBJ2-3; maybe TRBD1 (5 bases). Trimming removed 0 bases from V and 6 bases from J, with 13 bases in between. CDR1 MGHRA and CDR2 YSYEKL come from the germline V gene. CDR3 length: 15 residues.

The chain combines TRBV11-2 with TRBJ2-1; 7 bases match TRBD2. With V trimmed by 0 bases and J by 1 base, 6 bases remained unmatched. CDR1 and CDR2 from the germline V gene are SGHAT and FQNNGV. The CDR3 is 17 amino acids. The CDR3 region has the DNA TGTGCCAGCAGCTTAGATCTGCGACTAGCTTCCTACAATGAGCAGTTCTTC. Translated: CASSLDLRLASYNEQFF.

Comments on this clone: At one of its ends the junction is not consistent with the germline gene, which may arise from a read error. The V call is TRBV7-7, the J call TRBJ1-2, with a tentative D call TRBD1 (5 bases). Germline assignment: CDR1 SSHAT and CDR2 FNYEAQ (reference sequence). This CDR3 contains 17 residues. The DNA for the CDR3 is TGTGCTAGCAGCTTACCGGCAGGTCTTCAGGGTTTCTATGGCTACACCTTC. This gives the protein CASSLPAGLQGFYGYTF. The full variable domain, its missing parts supplied by reference TRBV7-7 and TRBJ1-2, is GAGVSQSPRYKVTKRGQDVTLRCDPISSHATLYWYQQALGQGPEFLTYFNYEAQPDKSGLPSDRFSAERPEGSISTLTIQRTEQRDSAMYRCASSLPAGLQGFYGYTFGSGTRLTVV.

Regarding this clone: Additional DNA sequences in this sample encode the identical CDR3. This chain uses TRBV4-2 with TRBJ2-5; 13 bases line up with TRBD2. This CDR3 has 19 amino acids. The germline V gene has CDR1 LGHNA and CDR2 YNFKEQ. Losses at the gene ends were 0 bases for V and 3 bases for J; bases not matched to a gene: 10. The CDR3 here is CASSQDVTSGGFGKETQYF. The CDR3 coding sequence is TGTGCCAGCAGCCAAGATGTGACTAGCGGGGGGTTCGGGAAAGAGACCCAGTACTTC.

V usage is TRBV5-6 and J usage is TRBJ2-7, with 11 bases matching TRBD2. This CDR3 has 15 residues. CDR1 and CDR2 (germline): SGHDT, YYEEEE. Trimming removed 4 bases from V and 7 bases from J; junction bases left unmatched: 10. CDR3 nucleotides: TGTGCCAGCAGCCCGGCGGTAGCGGGGGGGTATGAGCAGTACTTC. Translating gives CASSPAVAGGYEQYF.

J is TRBJ1-5 and V is TRBV19; TRBD1 is a possible D gene (5 bases). The CDR3 is 17 amino acids. Germline CDR1 LNHDA, CDR2 SQIVND (reference sequence). The germline V and J ends were trimmed by 0 bases and 7 bases, with 19 bases remaining between them. CDR3 residues: CASSIDLAREGNQPQHF. The CDR3 nucleotides read TGTGCCAGTAGTATAGATCTGGCCAGGGAAGGTAACCAGCCCCAGCATTTT.

The V and J genes are TRBV6-4 and TRBJ1-2; TRBD1 agrees at 7 bases. CDR1 and CDR2 from the germline V gene are MRHNA and SNTAGT. V shed 3 bases, J shed 0 bases, and the junction held 4 bases outside the gene matches. This CDR3 region has 15 residues. CDR3 in amino acids: CASSEEQGANYGYTF. CDR3 bases: TGTGCCAGCAGTGAGGAGCAGGGGGCTAACTATGGCTACACCTTC.

The rearrangement uses TRBV6-6 and TRBJ2-7, with D perhaps TRBD2 (5 bases). The germline V gene has CDR1 MNHNY and CDR2 SVGAGI (reference sequence). Trimming removed 0 bases at V and 7 bases at J, with 13 bases between. The CDR3 has 14 amino acids. The chain's CDR3 is CASSYSARTPEQYF. CDR3 sequence (DNA): TGTGCCAGCAGTTACTCGGCACGGACTCCTGAGCAGTACTTC.

This chain joins TRBV5-1 and TRBJ1-1; 10 bases agree with TRBD1. Germline V CDR1 and CDR2: SGHRS, YFSETQ. CDR3 length: 15 residues. V shed 4 bases, J shed 5 bases, and the junction held 8 bases outside the gene matches. The CDR3, as DNA: TGCGCCAGCAGCCATCGGACAGGGGGGGTAACTGAAGCTTTCTTT. Residues: CASSHRTGGVTEAFF.

The genes are TRBV7-9 and TRBJ1-1; D might be TRBD1 (5 bases). The V end lost 5 bases, the J end lost 3 bases, and 19 bases lay between the germline ends. Germline-derived CDR1 and CDR2 are SEHNR and FQNEAQ (reference sequence). The CDR3 extends over 16 amino acids. For the CDR3, the DNA is TGTGCCAGCAGCCGAATCTCGTGGGGGGGAGACACTGAAGCTTTCTTT. As protein: CASSRISWGGDTEAFF. The complete variable domain, with remaining parts taken from reference TRBV7-9 and TRBJ1-1, reads DTGVSQNPRHKITKRGQNVTFRCDPISEHNRLYWYRQTLGQGPEFLTYFQNEAQLEKSRLLSDRFSAERPKGSFSTLEIQRTEQGDSAMYLCASSRISWGGDTEAFFGQGTRLTVV.

This clone has more than one count but fewer than ten. This sequence joins TRBV6-6 and TRBJ2-7, with no clear D. Germline-derived CDR1 and CDR2 are MNHNY and SVGAGI (reference sequence). The V gene lost 4 bases and the J gene lost 3 bases, with 4 bases spanning the gap. The CDR3 is 11 amino acids. The CDR3 DNA sequence: TGTGCCAGCAGTTCCCACTACGAGCAGTACTTC. Its translation is CASSSHYEQYF.

V and J are TRBV10-3 and TRBJ2-7, with 15 nucleotides matching TRBD2. The CDR3 contains 21 residues. Losses at the gene ends were 0 bases for V and 3 bases for J; bases not matched to a gene: 15. CDR1 and CDR2 from the germline V gene are ENHRY and SYGVKD. The CDR3 is CAISESRPGLAGGRSNYEQYF. The CDR3 coding sequence is TGTGCCATCAGTGAGTCTAGGCCCGGACTAGCGGGGGGGCGTTCTAACTACGAGCAGTACTTC.

This chain links TRBV4-2 with TRBJ2-7; 8 nucleotides agree with TRBD1. The CDR3 contains 13 residues. The junction had 1 base not matched to a gene; V was cut back by 4 bases and J by 2 bases. Per the germline V gene, CDR1 is LGHNA and CDR2 is YNFKEQ. CDR3 region: CASSRDRTYEQYF. As DNA, the CDR3 is TGTGCCAGCAGCCGGGACAGGACCTACGAGCAGTACTTC.

This chain connects TRBV2 to TRBJ1-4, with TRBD1 matching over 8 bases. This CDR3 spans 14 amino acids. Looked up from germline, CDR1 is SNHLY and CDR2 is FYNNEI. After removal of 6 bases from V and 14 bases from J, the junction contained 14 bases not matched to a gene. The CDR3 DNA sequence: TGTGCCAGCAGCGCGGACAGGGATGAGATTGTTCTGTTTTTT. Translation: CASSADRDEIVLFF.

The rearrangement uses TRBV7-9 and TRBJ1-1; no clear D. The germline V gene has CDR1 SEHNR and CDR2 FQNEAQ (reference sequence). This CDR3 comprises 14 residues. V was clipped by 0 bases and J by 1 base, with 6 bases between them. The CDR3 coding sequence is TGTGCCAGCAGCTTAGCTGAGGGGAACACTGAAGCTTTCTTT. Its translation is CASSLAEGNTEAFF.